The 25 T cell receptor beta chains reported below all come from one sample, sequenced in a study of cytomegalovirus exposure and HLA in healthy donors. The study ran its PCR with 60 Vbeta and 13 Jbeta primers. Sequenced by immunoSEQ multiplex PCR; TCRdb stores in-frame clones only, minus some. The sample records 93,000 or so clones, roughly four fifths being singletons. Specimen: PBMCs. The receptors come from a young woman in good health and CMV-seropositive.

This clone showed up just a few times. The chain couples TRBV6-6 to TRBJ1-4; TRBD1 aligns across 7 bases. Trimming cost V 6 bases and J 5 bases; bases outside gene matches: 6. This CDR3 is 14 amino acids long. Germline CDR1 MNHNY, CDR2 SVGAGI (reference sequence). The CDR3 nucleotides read TGTGCCAGCAGGGCTAACAGGGGAAATGAAAAACTGTTTTTT. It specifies CASRANRGNEKLFF.

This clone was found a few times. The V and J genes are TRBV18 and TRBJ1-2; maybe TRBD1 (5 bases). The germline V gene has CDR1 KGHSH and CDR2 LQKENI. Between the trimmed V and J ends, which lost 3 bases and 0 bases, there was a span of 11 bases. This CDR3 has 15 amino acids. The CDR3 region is CASSPRQNSNYGYTF. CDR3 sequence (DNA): TGTGCCAGCTCACCCCGACAGAATTCTAACTATGGCTACACCTTC.

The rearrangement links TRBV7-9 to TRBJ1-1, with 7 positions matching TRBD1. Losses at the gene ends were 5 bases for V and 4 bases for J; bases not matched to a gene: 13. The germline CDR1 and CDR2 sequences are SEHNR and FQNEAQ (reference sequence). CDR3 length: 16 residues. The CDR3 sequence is CASSPQGLLRTTEAFF. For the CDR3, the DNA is TGTGCCAGCAGCCCACAGGGGCTACTGCGAACCACTGAAGCTTTCTTT.

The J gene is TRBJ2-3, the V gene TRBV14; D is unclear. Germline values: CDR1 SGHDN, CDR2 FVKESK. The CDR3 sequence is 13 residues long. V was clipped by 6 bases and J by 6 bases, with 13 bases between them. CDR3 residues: CASSWASGDTQYF. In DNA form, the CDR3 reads TGTGCCAGCAGTTGGGCCTCTGGGGATACGCAGTATTTT.

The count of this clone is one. The CDR3 sequence: CASSAYYREVADTQYF. The CDR3 DNA reads as TGTGCCAGCAGTGCATACTACAGGGAAGTAGCAGATACGCAGTATTTT. This chain links TRBV25-1 with TRBJ2-3; a weak D match, TRBD1 (6 bases). Between the trimmed V and J ends, which lost 4 bases and 4 bases, there was a span of 18 bases. The CDR3 sequence is 16 residues long. CDR1 is MGHDK and CDR2 is SYGVNS in the germline V gene.

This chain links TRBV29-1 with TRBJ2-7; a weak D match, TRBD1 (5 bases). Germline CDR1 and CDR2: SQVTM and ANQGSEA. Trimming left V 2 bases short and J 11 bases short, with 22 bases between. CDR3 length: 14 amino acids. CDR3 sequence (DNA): TGCAGCGTTGAATTGGGCAGGGAAATCGTGGTGGAGTACTTC. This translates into CSVELGREIVVEYF.

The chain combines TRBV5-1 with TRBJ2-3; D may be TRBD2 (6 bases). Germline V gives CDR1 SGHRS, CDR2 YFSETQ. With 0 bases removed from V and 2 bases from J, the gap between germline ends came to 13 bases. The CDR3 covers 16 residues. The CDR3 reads CASSLEAGAATDTQYF. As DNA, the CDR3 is TGCGCCAGCAGCTTGGAAGCGGGCGCGGCCACAGATACGCAGTATTTT.

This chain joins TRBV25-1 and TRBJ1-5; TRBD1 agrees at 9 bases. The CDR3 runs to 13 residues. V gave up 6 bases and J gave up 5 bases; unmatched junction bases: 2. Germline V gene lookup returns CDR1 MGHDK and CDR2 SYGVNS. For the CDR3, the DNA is TGTGCCAGCAGGGGACAGGGTTATCAGCCCCAGCATTTT. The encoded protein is CASRGQGYQPQHF.

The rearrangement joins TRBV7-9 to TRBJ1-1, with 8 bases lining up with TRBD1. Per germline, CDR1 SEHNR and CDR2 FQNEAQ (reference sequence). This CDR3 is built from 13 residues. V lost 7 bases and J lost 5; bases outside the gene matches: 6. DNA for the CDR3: TGTGCCAGCAACGCAGGGGGCGCGACTGAAGCTTTCTTT. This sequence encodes CASNAGGATEAFF.

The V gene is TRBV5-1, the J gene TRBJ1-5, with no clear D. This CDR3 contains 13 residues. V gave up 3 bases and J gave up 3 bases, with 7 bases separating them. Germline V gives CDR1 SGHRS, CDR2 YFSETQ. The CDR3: CASSYNTNQPQHF. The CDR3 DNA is TGCGCCAGCAGCTACAACACCAATCAGCCCCAGCATTTT.

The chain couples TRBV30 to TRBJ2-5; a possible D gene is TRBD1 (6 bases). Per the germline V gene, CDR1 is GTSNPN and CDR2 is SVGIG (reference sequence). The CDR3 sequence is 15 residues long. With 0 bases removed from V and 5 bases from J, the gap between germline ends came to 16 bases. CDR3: CAWSVPNRVAETQYF. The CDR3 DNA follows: TGTGCCTGGAGTGTACCCAACAGGGTTGCGGAGACCCAGTACTTC.

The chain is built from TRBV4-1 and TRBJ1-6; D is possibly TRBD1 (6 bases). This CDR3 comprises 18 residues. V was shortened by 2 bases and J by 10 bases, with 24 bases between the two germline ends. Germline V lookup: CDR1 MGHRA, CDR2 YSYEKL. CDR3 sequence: CASSQKQGLTGSGSPLHF. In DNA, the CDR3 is TGCGCCAGCAGCCAAAAGCAGGGGCTCACCGGGTCAGGGTCACCCCTCCACTTT.

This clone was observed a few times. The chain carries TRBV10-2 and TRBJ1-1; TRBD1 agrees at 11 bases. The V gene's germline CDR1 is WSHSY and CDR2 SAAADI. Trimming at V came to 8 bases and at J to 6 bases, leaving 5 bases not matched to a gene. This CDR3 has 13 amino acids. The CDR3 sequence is CASAGQGAAEAFF. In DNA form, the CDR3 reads TGCGCCAGCGCAGGACAGGGGGCGGCTGAAGCTTTCTTT.

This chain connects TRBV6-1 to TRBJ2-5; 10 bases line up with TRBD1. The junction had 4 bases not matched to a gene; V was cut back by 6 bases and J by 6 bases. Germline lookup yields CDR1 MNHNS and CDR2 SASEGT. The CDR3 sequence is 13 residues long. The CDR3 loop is CASRDRGWQTQYF. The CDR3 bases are TGTGCCAGCAGGGACAGGGGGTGGCAGACCCAGTACTTC.

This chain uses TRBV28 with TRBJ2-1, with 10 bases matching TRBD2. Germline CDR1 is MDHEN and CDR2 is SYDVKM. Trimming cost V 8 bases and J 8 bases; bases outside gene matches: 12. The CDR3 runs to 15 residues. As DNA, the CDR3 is TGTGCCAGCCTCAAACTAGCGGGATATGCGGATGAGCAGTTCTTC. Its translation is CASLKLAGYADEQFF. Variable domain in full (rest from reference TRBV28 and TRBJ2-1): DVKVTQSSRYLVKRTGEKVFLECVQDMDHENMFWYRQDPGLGLRLIYFSYDVKMKEKGDIPEGYSVSREKKERFSLILESASTNQTSMYLCASLKLAGYADEQFFGPGTRLTVL.

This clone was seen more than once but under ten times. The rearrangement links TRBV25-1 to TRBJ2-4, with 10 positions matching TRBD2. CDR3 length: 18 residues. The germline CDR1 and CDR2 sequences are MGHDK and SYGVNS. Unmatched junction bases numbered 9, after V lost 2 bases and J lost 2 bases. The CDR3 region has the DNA TGTGCCAGCAGTGAAAGCCTAGCGGGGGATCTTCCCAAAAACATTCAGTACTTC. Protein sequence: CASSESLAGDLPKNIQYF. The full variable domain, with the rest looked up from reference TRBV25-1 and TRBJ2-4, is EADIYQTPRYLVIGTGKKITLECSQTMGHDKMYWYQQDPGMELHLIHYSYGVNSTEKGDLSSESTVSRIRTEHFPLTLESARPSHTSQYLCASSESLAGDLPKNIQYFGAGTRLSVL.

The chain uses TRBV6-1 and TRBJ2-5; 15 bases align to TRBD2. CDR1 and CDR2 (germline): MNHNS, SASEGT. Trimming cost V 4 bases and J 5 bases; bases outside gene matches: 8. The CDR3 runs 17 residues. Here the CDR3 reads CASSGTSGGVGSETQYF. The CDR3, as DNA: TGTGCCAGCAGTGGGACTAGCGGGGGGGTGGGTTCGGAGACCCAGTACTTC.

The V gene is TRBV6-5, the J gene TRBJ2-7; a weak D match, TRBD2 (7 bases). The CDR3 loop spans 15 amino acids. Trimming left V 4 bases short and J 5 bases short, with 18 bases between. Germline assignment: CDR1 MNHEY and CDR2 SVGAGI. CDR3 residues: CASSWGRGRSHEQYF. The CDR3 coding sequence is TGTGCCAGCAGTTGGGGGAGGGGGAGGTCCCACGAGCAGTACTTC.

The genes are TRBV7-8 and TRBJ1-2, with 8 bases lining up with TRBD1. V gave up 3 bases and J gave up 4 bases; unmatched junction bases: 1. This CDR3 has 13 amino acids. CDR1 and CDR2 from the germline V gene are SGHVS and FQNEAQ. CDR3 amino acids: CASSFGTGYGYTF. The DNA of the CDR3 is TGTGCCAGCAGCTTCGGGACAGGCTATGGCTACACCTTC.

The CDR3 bases are TGTGCCAGCAGCGACAGGGGGCGCGGGGACAATCAGCCCCAGCATTTT. Protein product: CASSDRGRGDNQPQHF. The chain links TRBV6-7 to TRBJ1-5; TRBD1 agrees at 10 bases. TRBV6-7 counts as an open reading frame of uncertain function. The length of the CDR3 is 16 residues. With V trimmed by 6 bases and J by 3 bases, 8 bases remained unmatched.

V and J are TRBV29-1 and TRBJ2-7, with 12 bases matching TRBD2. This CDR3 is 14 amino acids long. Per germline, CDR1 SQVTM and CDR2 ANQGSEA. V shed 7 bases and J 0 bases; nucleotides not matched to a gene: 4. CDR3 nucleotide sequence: TGCAGCGCTGCGACTAGCGGGAGCTCCTACGAGCAGTACTTC. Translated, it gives CSAATSGSSYEQYF.

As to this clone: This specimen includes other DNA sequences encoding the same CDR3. CDR3 region: CASSPGSSGANVLTF. The CDR3 DNA reads as TGTGCCAGCTCACCGGGCAGCTCTGGGGCCAACGTCCTGACTTTC. This chain uses TRBV18 with TRBJ2-6; D is undetermined. Germline V gives CDR1 KGHSH, CDR2 LQKENI. This CDR3 contains 15 residues. V gave up 3 bases and J gave up 0 bases, with 6 bases separating them.

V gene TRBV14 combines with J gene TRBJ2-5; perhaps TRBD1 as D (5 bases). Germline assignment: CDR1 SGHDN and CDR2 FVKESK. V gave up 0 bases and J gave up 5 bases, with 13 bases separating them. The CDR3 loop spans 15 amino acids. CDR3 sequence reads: CASSQDRKGSETQYF. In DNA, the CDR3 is TGTGCCAGCAGCCAAGATCGAAAGGGGTCGGAGACCCAGTACTTC.

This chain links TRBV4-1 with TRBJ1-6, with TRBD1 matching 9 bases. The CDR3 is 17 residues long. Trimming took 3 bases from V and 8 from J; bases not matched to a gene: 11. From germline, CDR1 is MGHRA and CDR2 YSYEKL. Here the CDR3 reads CASSQDRLGQGDSPLHF. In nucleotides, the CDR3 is TGCGCCAGCAGCCAGGACCGTTTGGGACAGGGCGATTCACCCCTCCACTTT.

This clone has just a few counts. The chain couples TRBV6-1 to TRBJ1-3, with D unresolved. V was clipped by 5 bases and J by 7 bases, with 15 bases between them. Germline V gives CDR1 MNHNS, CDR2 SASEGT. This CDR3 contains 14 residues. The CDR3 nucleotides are TGTGCCAGCAGTACCAAAGGACTCCTTAACACCATATATTTT. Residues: CASSTKGLLNTIYF.